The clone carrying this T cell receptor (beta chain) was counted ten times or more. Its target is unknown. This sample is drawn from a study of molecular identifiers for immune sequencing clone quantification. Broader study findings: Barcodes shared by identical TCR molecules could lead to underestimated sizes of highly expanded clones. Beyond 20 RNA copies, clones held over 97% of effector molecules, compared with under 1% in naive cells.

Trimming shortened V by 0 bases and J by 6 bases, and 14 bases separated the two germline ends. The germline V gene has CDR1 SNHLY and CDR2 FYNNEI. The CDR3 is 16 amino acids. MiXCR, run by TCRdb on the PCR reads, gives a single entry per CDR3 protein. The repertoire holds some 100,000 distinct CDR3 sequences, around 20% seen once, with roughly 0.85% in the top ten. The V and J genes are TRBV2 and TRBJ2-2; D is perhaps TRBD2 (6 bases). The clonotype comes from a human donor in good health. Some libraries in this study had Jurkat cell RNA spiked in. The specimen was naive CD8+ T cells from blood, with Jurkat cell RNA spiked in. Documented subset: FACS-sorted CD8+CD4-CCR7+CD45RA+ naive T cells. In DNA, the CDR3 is TGTGCCAGCAGTGAAGCGGTCCCAGGGAGGTCCGGGGAGCTGTTTTTT. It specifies CASSEAVPGRSGELFF.